This TCR beta chain was profiled in a study of CD8 T cells in ankylosing spondylitis (dated by TCRdb to between 2016 and 2019). Concerning the study at large: To find TCR variants linked to disease, the study profiled T cell receptor beta repertoires in ankylosing spondylitis patients and healthy donors. The full study cohort comprised some 27 ankylosing spondylitis patients and approximately 100 healthy donors. Samples of peripheral blood were taken, and for ankylosing spondylitis patients, synovial fluid was collected as well. Overall study results and their limits: The disease-linked clones had a CD8+ phenotype and were found at relatively low frequencies in peripheral blood. A TCR beta motif of fewer than 10 highly homologous amino acid variants appeared characteristic of blood from ankylosing spondylitis patients. Significant enrichment of the disease-linked clones was reported in matched synovial fluid samples from ankylosing spondylitis patients. Some motif variants had previously been reported in the synovial fluid and blood of reactive arthritis patients, which suggests shared mechanisms of disease initiation.

Reads for this sample came from an Illumina HiSeq 2500. Quantitative 5'-RACE with molecular barcodes was the method used to prepare the TCR beta libraries. Concerning the study's data processing: A new computational method based on a probabilistic model of VDJ rearrangement was used to identify disease-linked TCR variants. TCRdb cleaned the public reads at Q25 with fastp, built clones with MiXCR and kept in-frame beta chains. Each record represents a unique CDR3 protein, reported with the most common genes and DNA among its rows. TCRdb's processing, not the study's, gives the V and J calls here. This sample comprises fewer than 550,000 distinct CDR3 sequences, 5.3% of them detected only once. The leading ten clones occupy roughly 3.5% of the sample. The CDR3 contains 16 residues, cysteine and phenylalanine counted. Kept here is only the CDR3 DNA, which spans 48 bases and is read in frame from base 1. The trim is 5 bases for V and 6 bases for J, with a gap of 22 bases between the germline ends. CDR1 SGHRS and CDR2 YFSETQ are derived from the germline V gene.

This clonotype was found many times. The antigen it binds to is not known. The sample holds no much larger clone one base away, and base qualities are not on file. This sequence originates from a male donor with ankylosing spondylitis. This chain joins TRBV5-1 to TRBJ2-3; TRBD2 is possibly the D segment (7 matching bases). Sequenced material: blood, either unsorted or a sorted T cell fraction (not recorded which). CDR3 protein: CASRPLGGAFTDTQYF. The DNA reads as follows: TGCGCCAGCAGACCCCTGGGGGGGGCCTTCACCGATACGCAGTATTTT.